The 28 T cell receptor beta chains below all came from one sample that was sequenced in a study of blood T cell repertoires in COVID-19. Only in-frame clones appear in the TCRdb table, and some are missing; sequencing was by immunoSEQ multiplex PCR. Altogether about 230,000 clones are present, 75% to 85% being singletons, with the ten largest covering under 1.5%. Source material: peripheral blood. Every receptor here comes from a woman aged 40 to 49 who had recovered from COVID-19.

The V gene is TRBV2, the J gene TRBJ1-3, with D uncertain. Germline V lookup: CDR1 SNHLY, CDR2 FYNNEI. V was clipped by 4 bases and J by 0 bases, with 7 bases between them. The CDR3 is made up of 14 amino acids. This CDR3 is CASSVGSSGNTIYF. The CDR3 bases are TGTGCCAGCAGTGTCGGTAGCTCTGGAAACACCATATATTTT.

V is TRBV28 and J is TRBJ2-7, with TRBD2 matching over 7 bases. The CDR3 consists of 13 residues. The germline V gene has CDR1 MDHEN and CDR2 SYDVKM. With V trimmed by 4 bases and J by 0 bases, 0 bases remained unmatched. The CDR3 DNA sequence: TGTGCCAGCAGTTCGGGGGGCTCCTACGAGCAGTACTTC. This encodes CASSSGGSYEQYF.

The rearrangement joins TRBV19 to TRBJ2-1, with 10 positions matching TRBD2. Germline CDR1 is LNHDA and CDR2 is SQIVND (reference sequence). V trimming: 6 bases; J trimming: 9 bases; junction bases outside the gene matches: 8. This CDR3 is 14 amino acids long. CDR3 coding DNA: TGTGCCAGTAGAGGCAGCGGGGGGGCCTTTGAGCAGTTCTTC. As protein: CASRGSGGAFEQFF.

This rearrangement joins TRBV4-2 to TRBJ2-1; 12 positions match TRBD2. V shed 0 bases, J shed 8 bases, and the junction held 8 bases outside the gene matches. This CDR3 comprises 17 residues. Germline V lookup: CDR1 LGHNA, CDR2 YNFKEQ. CDR3 DNA: TGTGCCAGCAGCCAAGACCTAGCGGGGGGGCTCTTGTATGAGCAGTTCTTC. Amino acids: CASSQDLAGGLLYEQFF.

V is TRBV3-1 (or the pseudogene TRBV3-2) and J is TRBJ1-5, with unresolved D. Deletions cut 0 bases from V and 2 bases from J, with 8 bases between. Looked up from germline, CDR1 is LGHDT and CDR2 is YNNKEL (reference sequence). The CDR3 has 15 residues. The CDR3 loop reads CASSQDNSGNQPQHF. Here the CDR3 DNA reads TGTGCCAGCAGCCAAGATAACTCGGGCAATCAGCCCCAGCATTTT.

The V call is TRBV4-3, the J call TRBJ2-1; D gene unclear. The V gene's germline CDR1 is LGHNA and CDR2 YSLEER. The V end was cut by 0 bases, the J end by 8 bases, with 8 bases between. This CDR3 is 13 amino acids long. As DNA, the CDR3 is TGCGCCAGCAGCCAAGAAACGAGGTATGAGCAGTTCTTC. This sequence encodes CASSQETRYEQFF.

This clone was seen more than once but under ten times. The genes are TRBV19 and TRBJ2-2, with D possibly matching TRBD2 (5 bases). This CDR3 has 12 residues. Per germline, CDR1 LNHDA and CDR2 SQIVND (reference sequence). Trimming pared 7 bases from V and 5 bases from J, leaving 8 bases between. The CDR3 DNA is TGTGCCAGTACGCCGGGGACCGGGGAGCTGTTTTTT. Its translation: CASTPGTGELFF.

V gene TRBV2 combines with J gene TRBJ1-2, with 8 bases that match TRBD1. The trim removed 9 bases at V and 6 bases at J, leaving 9 bases unmatched. Germline lookup yields CDR1 SNHLY and CDR2 FYNNEI. CDR3 length: 13 amino acids. The CDR3 is CASDRGIDNGYTF. CDR3 coding DNA: TGTGCCAGTGACAGGGGAATAGACAATGGCTACACCTTC.

The count of this clone is one. V is TRBV10-3 and J is TRBJ2-7; 10 bases are shared with TRBD2. Germline CDR1 ENHRY, CDR2 SYGVKD. The CDR3 has 15 residues. J was trimmed by 1 base and V by 6 bases; bases with no gene match: 6. The CDR3 coding sequence is TGTGCCATCAGCCTCAGCGGGGGGGAGTCCTACGAGCAGTACTTC. Its protein product is CAISLSGGESYEQYF.

This chain uses TRBV30 with TRBJ1-4; TRBD1 matches 7 bases. The V gene end was trimmed by 3 bases and the J gene end by 8 bases; junction bases not matched to a gene: 12. The germline V gene has CDR1 GTSNPN and CDR2 SVGIG (reference sequence). The CDR3 totals 15 residues. The CDR3 nucleotides are TGTGCCTGGAGCGGCCAAAACCACAGGGGAGAAAAACTGTTTTTT. The encoded protein is CAWSGQNHRGEKLFF.

The chain joins TRBV5-6 to TRBJ2-7; 9 bases line up with TRBD1. The ends lost 3 bases at V and 9 bases at J; junction bases unmatched: 10. Germline-derived CDR1 and CDR2 are SGHDT and YYEEEE. CDR3 length equals 14 residues. Here the CDR3 DNA reads TGTGCCAGCAGCTCGGGACAGGGATTTCATGGGCAGTACTTC. Its protein is CASSSGQGFHGQYF.

The V gene is TRBV28, the J gene TRBJ2-1; TRBD2 matches 13 bases. Germline CDR1 and CDR2: MDHEN and SYDVKM. This CDR3 comprises 15 residues. With V trimmed by 4 bases and J by 9 bases, 6 bases remained unmatched. This CDR3 reads CASSSGLAGVGEQFF. The DNA for the CDR3 is TGTGCCAGCAGTTCAGGACTAGCGGGGGTTGGTGAGCAGTTCTTC.

This clone was observed a handful of times. The rearrangement joins TRBV7-9 to TRBJ1-2; D possibly corresponds to TRBD1 (6 bases). V was trimmed by 1 base and J by 4 bases, leaving 10 bases between them. The CDR3 has 14 residues. Germline CDR1 reads SEHNR; CDR2 reads FQNEAQ (reference sequence). CDR3 loop: CASSLGQGPYGYTF. The CDR3 DNA follows: TGTGCCAGCAGCTTAGGGCAGGGGCCCTATGGCTACACCTTC.

In DNA, the CDR3 is TGTGCCAGCATGCTAAGCTCCTACAATGAGCAGTTCTTC. It translates to CASMLSSYNEQFF. The chain joins TRBV7-9 to TRBJ2-1; D gene uncertain. There are 13 residues in the CDR3. V shed 7 bases and J shed 0 bases, with 7 bases lying between them. The germline gives CDR1 SEHNR, CDR2 FQNEAQ (reference sequence).

The chain has TRBV5-1 and TRBJ2-6, with D tentatively TRBD1 (5 bases). Germline V CDR1 and CDR2: SGHRS, YFSETQ. The CDR3 length is 16 residues. The ends were cut back, 4 bases at V and 0 bases at J, with 11 bases in the middle. The CDR3 DNA sequence: TGCGCCAGCAGCATCTCCAGGGACTCTGGGGCCAACGTCCTGACTTTC. Translating it yields CASSISRDSGANVLTF.

The V call is TRBV19, the J call TRBJ2-5; 7 nucleotides align to TRBD1. With 8 bases clipped from V and 1 base from J, the junction kept 4 bases outside the gene matches. The CDR3 is made up of 13 amino acids. Germline V gene sequence: CDR1 LNHDA, CDR2 SQIVND (reference sequence). The CDR3 DNA follows: TGTGCCAGTGGACAGGTCTCCCAAGAGACCCAGTACTTC. Amino acids: CASGQVSQETQYF.

This chain joins TRBV7-9 and TRBJ2-2; maybe TRBD2 (5 bases). V was cut by 4 bases and J by 7 bases, with 22 bases left in between. From germline, CDR1 is SEHNR and CDR2 FQNEAQ (reference sequence). This CDR3 has 17 amino acids. CDR3 region: CASSSITGLERGGELFF. The CDR3 bases are TGTGCCAGCAGCTCCATCACTGGACTGGAGAGAGGCGGGGAGCTGTTTTTT.

The rearrangement links TRBV5-1 to TRBJ2-2; TRBD1 agrees at 10 bases. This CDR3 is 18 amino acids long. Germline-derived CDR1 and CDR2 are SGHRS and YFSETQ. Trimming cost V 3 bases and J 4 bases; bases outside gene matches: 12. CDR3 DNA: TGCGCCAGCAGCTCAGGCGTAACGGGACAGGGGATCACCGGGGAGCTGTTTTTT. This gives the protein CASSSGVTGQGITGELFF.

The chain links TRBV19 to TRBJ1-1, with D unclear. Germline V CDR1 and CDR2: LNHDA, SQIVND (reference sequence). The CDR3 has 14 residues. Trimming pared 3 bases from V and 1 base from J, leaving 9 bases between. CDR3 nucleotide sequence: TGTGCCAGTAGTATTCTTTCAGGGAACACTGAAGCTTTCTTT. Protein: CASSILSGNTEAFF.

The V gene is TRBV12-5, the J gene TRBJ1-2; no reliable D call. Germline assignment: CDR1 LGHNT and CDR2 FRNRAP. V was cut by 3 bases and J by 1 base, with 3 bases left in between. This CDR3 is built from 12 residues. This CDR3 reads CASGFRNYGYTF. The CDR3 DNA sequence: TGTGCTAGTGGTTTTCGTAACTATGGCTACACCTTC.

The V gene is TRBV6-5, the J gene TRBJ2-5; 9 positions agree with TRBD2. Germline assignment: CDR1 MNHEY and CDR2 SVGAGI. With 0 bases clipped from V and 7 bases from J, the junction kept 6 bases outside the gene matches. The CDR3 runs 15 residues. DNA of the CDR3: TGTGCCAGCAGTTACTCGGGACTAGCCGGGTCGACCCAGTACTTC. Its translation: CASSYSGLAGSTQYF.

This clone occurred many times. The chain is built from TRBV28 and TRBJ2-2, with 8 bases lining up with TRBD1. This CDR3 contains 16 residues. V trimming: 2 bases; J trimming: 0 bases; junction bases outside the gene matches: 2. Germline-derived CDR1 and CDR2 are MDHEN and SYDVKM. The CDR3 DNA follows: TGTGCCAGCAGTTTAGGACAGGGAACGAACACCGGGGAGCTGTTTTTT. It translates to CASSLGQGTNTGELFF.

This chain joins TRBV19 and TRBJ1-2, with TRBD1 matching over 7 bases. This CDR3 is 14 amino acids long. The trim removed 7 bases at V and 2 bases at J, leaving 7 bases unmatched. Germline V gene data show CDR1 as LNHDA and CDR2 as SQIVND (reference sequence). CDR3 protein: CASNLGQPNYGYTF. For the CDR3, the DNA is TGTGCCAGTAACTTGGGACAGCCCAACTATGGCTACACCTTC. The full variable domain, completed using reference TRBV19 and TRBJ1-2, is DGGITQSPKYLFRKEGQNVTLSCEQNLNHDAMYWYRQDPGQGLRLIYYSQIVNDFQKGDIAEGYSVSREKKESFPLTVTSAQKNPTAFYLCASNLGQPNYGYTFGSGTRLTVV.

V and J are TRBV7-8 and TRBJ1-6, with TRBD1 matching over 9 bases. Germline CDR1 and CDR2: SGHVS and FQNEAQ. The V segment lost 2 bases and the J segment 9 bases; nucleotides outside the gene matches: 2. This CDR3 is 14 amino acids long. The CDR3 DNA follows: TGTGCCAGCAGCTTAACAGGGGGCCTTTCACCCCTCCACTTT. Its translation: CASSLTGGLSPLHF.

The chain combines TRBV7-2 with TRBJ1-1, with D hard to call. CDR3 size: 14 residues. V was clipped by 5 bases and J by 1 base, with 11 bases between them. Per the germline V gene, CDR1 is SGHTA and CDR2 is FQGNSA. Here the CDR3 DNA reads TGTGCCAGCAGCCCCGTCGGTAGGAACACTGAAGCTTTCTTT. Its protein product is CASSPVGRNTEAFF.

The chain uses TRBV12-3 or TRBV12-4 and TRBJ2-5; 10 bases are shared with TRBD1. The CDR3 sequence is 13 residues long. V trimming: 6 bases; J trimming: 5 bases; junction bases outside the gene matches: 3. As DNA, the CDR3 is TGTGCCAGCAGGACAGGGGGCGACGAGACCCAGTACTTC. It translates to CASRTGGDETQYF.

V usage is TRBV5-6 and J usage is TRBJ2-5; 10 bases map to TRBD1. Germline CDR1 is SGHDT and CDR2 is YYEEEE. The CDR3 is 15 residues long. V shed 4 bases and J 4 bases; nucleotides not matched to a gene: 7. CDR3 nucleotides: TGTGCCAGCAGCCGGCTGACAGGGGGCGGAGAGACCCAGTACTTC. Translating it yields CASSRLTGGGETQYF.

The gene calls are TRBV2 and TRBJ1-6, with D unresolved. Germline lookup yields CDR1 SNHLY and CDR2 FYNNEI. Between the trimmed V and J ends, which lost 7 bases and 5 bases, there was a span of 9 bases. CDR3 length: 13 amino acids. The DNA for the CDR3 is TGTGCCAGCAAGCGGTCCGATAATTCACCCCTCCACTTT. Translated, it gives CASKRSDNSPLHF.